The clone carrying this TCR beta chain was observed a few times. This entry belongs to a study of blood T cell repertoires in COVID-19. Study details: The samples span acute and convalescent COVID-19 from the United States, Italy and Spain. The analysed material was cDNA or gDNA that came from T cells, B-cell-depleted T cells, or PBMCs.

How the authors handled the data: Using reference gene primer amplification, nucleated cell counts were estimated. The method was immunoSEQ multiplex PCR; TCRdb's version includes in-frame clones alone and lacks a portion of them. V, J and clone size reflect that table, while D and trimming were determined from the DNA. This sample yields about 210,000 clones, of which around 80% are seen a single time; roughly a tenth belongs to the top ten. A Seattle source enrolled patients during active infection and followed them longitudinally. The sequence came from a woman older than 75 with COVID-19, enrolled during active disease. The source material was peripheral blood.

CDR3 sequence: CASSVDAGIPQHF. CDR3 sequence (DNA): TGTGCCAGCAGCGTCGACGCGGGGATACCCCAGCATTTT. V gene TRBV9 combines with J gene TRBJ1-5, with D hard to call. Germline CDR1 and CDR2: SGDLS and YYNGEE. Trimming shortened V by 2 bases and J by 10 bases, and 13 bases separated the two germline ends. The CDR3 contains 13 residues. The full variable domain, in which reference TRBV9 and TRBJ1-5 provide the parts outside the CDR3, is DSGVTQTPKHLITATGQRVTLRCSPRSGDLSVYWYQQSLDQGLQFLIQYYNGEERAKGNILERFSAQQFPDLHSELNLSSLELGDSALYFCASSVDAGIPQHFGDGTRLSIL.